Sequencing of this T cell receptor (beta chain) was carried out in a study of PD-1 blockade in classical Hodgkin lymphoma. Across the whole study: Every 2 weeks, patients had 3 mg/kg nivolumab intravenously. Study-level findings and limits: Some patients began nivolumab under 1 year after ASCT. These patients were excluded from later analyses.

After autologous stem cell transplantation all patients relapsed, and prior brentuximab vedotin exposure differed between cohorts. Patients had relapsed/refractory classical Hodgkin lymphoma with complete response, partial response or progressive disease as best response. In the case of this clone: The antigen is unknown.

Germline V gene lookup returns CDR1 MDHEN and CDR2 SYDVKM. The CDR3 covers 15 residues. V lost 5 bases and J 0 bases, leaving 10 bases between the germline ends. TCRdb's table, derived via immunoSEQ multiplex PCR, lists solely in-frame clones and lacks some. The sample gives about 60,000 clones, roughly 90% of which show up once; 9% to 10% is in the top ten. Specimen: peripheral blood mononuclear cells (PBMCs), collected at baseline. The chain couples TRBV28 to TRBJ2-2; D may be TRBD1 (6 bases). The receptor comes from a human donor with classical Hodgkin lymphoma. CDR3 region: CASSVDRANTGELFF. As DNA, the CDR3 is TGTGCCAGCAGTGTGGACAGAGCGAACACCGGGGAGCTGTTTTTT.